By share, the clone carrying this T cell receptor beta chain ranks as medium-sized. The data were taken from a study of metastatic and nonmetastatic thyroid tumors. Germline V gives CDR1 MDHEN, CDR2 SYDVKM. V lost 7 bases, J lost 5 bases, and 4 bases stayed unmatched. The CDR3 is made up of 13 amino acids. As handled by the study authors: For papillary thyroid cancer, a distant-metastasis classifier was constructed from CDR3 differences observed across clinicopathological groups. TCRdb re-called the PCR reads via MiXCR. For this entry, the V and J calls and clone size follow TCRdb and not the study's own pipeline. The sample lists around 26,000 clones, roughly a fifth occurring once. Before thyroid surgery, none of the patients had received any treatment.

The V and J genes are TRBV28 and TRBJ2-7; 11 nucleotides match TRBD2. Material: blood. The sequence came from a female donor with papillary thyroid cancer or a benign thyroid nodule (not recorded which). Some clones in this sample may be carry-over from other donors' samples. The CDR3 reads CASKTSGTHEQYF. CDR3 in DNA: TGTGCCAGCAAGACTAGCGGGACCCACGAGCAGTACTTC.